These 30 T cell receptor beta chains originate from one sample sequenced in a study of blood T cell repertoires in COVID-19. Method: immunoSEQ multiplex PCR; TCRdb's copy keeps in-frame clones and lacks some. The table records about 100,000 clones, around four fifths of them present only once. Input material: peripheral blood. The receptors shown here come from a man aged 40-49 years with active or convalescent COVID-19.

Here the CDR3 reads CASSIREESTDTQYF. The CDR3 bases are TGCGCCAGCAGCATCAGGGAAGAGAGCACAGATACGCAGTATTTT. The chain carries TRBV5-1 and TRBJ2-3, with D possibly TRBD1 on 5 matching bases. The V end lost 4 bases, the J end lost 0 bases, and 12 bases lay between the germline ends. CDR3 length: 15 amino acids. The germline CDR1 and CDR2 sequences are SGHRS and YFSETQ.

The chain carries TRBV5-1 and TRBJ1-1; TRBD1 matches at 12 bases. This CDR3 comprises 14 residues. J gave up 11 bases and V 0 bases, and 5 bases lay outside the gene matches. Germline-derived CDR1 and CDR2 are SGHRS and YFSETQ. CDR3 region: CASSLEGQGARAFF. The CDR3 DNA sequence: TGCGCCAGCAGCTTGGAGGGACAGGGGGCGCGTGCTTTCTTT.

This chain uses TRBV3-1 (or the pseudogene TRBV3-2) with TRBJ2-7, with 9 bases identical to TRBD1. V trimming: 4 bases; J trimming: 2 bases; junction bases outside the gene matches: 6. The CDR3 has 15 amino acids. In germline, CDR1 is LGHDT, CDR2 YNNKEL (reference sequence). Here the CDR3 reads CASSRETGGPYEQYF. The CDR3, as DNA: TGTGCCAGCAGCCGAGAGACAGGGGGTCCCTACGAGCAGTACTTC.

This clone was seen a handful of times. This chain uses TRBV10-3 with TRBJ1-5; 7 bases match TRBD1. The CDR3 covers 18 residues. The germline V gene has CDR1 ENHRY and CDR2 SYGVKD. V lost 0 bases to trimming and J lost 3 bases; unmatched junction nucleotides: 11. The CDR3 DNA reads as TGTGCCATCAGTGAGTCAGGTACAGGGGATTTTTTCAATCAGCCCCAGCATTTT. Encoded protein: CAISESGTGDFFNQPQHF.

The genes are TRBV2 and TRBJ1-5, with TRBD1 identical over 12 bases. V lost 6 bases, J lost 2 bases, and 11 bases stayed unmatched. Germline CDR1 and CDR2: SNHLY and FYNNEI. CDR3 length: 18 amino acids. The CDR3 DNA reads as TGTGCCAGCAGGGCCGGGACAGGGGGCAATAAGGGCAATCAGCCCCAGCATTTT. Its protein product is CASRAGTGGNKGNQPQHF.

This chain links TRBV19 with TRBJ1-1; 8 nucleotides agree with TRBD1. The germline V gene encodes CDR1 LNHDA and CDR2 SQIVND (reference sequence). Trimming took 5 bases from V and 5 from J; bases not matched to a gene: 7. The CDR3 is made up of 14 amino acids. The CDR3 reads CASSSQGAFTEAFF. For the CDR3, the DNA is TGTGCCAGTAGTTCCCAGGGGGCTTTTACTGAAGCTTTCTTT.

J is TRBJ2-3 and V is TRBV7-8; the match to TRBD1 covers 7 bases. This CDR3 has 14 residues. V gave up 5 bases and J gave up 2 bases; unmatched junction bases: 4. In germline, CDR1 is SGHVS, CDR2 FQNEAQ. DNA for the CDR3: TGTGCCAGCAGCCGAGGACAGGACACAGATACGCAGTATTTT. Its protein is CASSRGQDTDTQYF.

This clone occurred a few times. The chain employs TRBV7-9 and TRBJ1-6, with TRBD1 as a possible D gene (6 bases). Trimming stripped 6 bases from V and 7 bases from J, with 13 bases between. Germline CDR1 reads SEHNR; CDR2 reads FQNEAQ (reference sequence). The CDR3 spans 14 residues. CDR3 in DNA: TGTGCCAGCAGACAAACAGGGTTGAATTCACCCCTCCACTTT. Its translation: CASRQTGLNSPLHF.

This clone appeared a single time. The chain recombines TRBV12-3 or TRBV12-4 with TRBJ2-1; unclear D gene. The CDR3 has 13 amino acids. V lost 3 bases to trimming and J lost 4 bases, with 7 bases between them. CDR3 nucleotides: TGTGCCAGCAGTTTTCGCGAATACAATGAGCAGTTCTTC. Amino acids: CASSFREYNEQFF.

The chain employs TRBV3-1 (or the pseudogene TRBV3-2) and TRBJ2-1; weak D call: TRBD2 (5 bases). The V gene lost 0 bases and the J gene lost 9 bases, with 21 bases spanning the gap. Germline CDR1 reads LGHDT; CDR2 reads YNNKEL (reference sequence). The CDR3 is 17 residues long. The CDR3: CASSQDRASKIFGEQFF. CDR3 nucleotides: TGTGCCAGCAGCCAAGATCGTGCTAGCAAGATTTTCGGTGAGCAGTTCTTC.

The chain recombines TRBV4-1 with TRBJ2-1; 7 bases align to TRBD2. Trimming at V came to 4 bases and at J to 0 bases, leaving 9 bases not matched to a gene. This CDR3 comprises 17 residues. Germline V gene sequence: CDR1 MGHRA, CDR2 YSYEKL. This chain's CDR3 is CASSPEGSGYSYNEQFF. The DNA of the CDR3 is TGCGCCAGCAGCCCGGAAGGTAGCGGGTACTCCTACAATGAGCAGTTCTTC.

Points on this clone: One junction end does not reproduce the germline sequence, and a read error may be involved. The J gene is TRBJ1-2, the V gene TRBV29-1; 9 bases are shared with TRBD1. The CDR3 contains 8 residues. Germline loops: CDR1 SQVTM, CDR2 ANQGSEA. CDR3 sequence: CSGGQGLF. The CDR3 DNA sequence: TGCAGCGGTGGACAGGGGCTCTTC.

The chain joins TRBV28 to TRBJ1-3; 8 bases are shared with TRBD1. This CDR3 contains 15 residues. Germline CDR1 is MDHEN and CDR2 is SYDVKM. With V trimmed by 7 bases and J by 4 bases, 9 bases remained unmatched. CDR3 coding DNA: TGTGCCAGCATCAGGGACAGGACTACAGGAAACACCATATATTTT. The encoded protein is CASIRDRTTGNTIYF.

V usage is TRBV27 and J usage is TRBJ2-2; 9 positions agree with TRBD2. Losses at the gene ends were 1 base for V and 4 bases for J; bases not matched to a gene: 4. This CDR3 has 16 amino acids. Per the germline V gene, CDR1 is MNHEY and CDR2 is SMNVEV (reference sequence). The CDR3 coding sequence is TGTGCCAGCAGTTTATTATGGACTAGCGCCACCGGGGAGCTGTTTTTT. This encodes CASSLLWTSATGELFF.

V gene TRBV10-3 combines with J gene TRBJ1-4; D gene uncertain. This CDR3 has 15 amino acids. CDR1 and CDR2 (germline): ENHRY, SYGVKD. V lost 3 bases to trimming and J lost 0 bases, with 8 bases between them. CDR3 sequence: CAISDATATNEKLFF. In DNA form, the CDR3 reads TGTGCCATCAGTGACGCAACAGCAACTAATGAAAAACTGTTTTTT.

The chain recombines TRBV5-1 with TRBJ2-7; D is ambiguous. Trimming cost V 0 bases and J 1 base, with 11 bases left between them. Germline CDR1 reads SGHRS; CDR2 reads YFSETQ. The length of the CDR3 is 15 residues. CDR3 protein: CASSLEAGHSYEQYF. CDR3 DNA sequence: TGCGCCAGCAGCTTGGAAGCAGGTCATTCCTACGAGCAGTACTTC.

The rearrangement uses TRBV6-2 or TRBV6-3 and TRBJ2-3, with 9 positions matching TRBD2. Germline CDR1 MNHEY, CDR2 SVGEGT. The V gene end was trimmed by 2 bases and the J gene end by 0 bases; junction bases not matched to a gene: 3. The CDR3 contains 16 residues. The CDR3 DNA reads TGTGCCAGCAGTTACGGGAGCGGGGGGAGCACAGATACGCAGTATTTT. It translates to CASSYGSGGSTDTQYF.

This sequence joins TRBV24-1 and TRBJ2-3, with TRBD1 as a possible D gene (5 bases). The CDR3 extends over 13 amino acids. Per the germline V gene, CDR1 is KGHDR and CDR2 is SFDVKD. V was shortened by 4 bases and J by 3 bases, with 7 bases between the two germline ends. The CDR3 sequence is CATSDAGTDTQYF. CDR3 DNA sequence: TGTGCCACCAGTGACGCAGGGACAGATACGCAGTATTTT.

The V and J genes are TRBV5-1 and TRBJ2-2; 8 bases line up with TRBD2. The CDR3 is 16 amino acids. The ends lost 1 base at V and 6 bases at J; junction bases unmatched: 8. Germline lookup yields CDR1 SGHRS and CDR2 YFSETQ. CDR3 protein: CASSLSGLDPPGELFF. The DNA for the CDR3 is TGCGCCAGCAGCTTGTCGGGACTAGATCCACCCGGGGAGCTGTTTTTT.

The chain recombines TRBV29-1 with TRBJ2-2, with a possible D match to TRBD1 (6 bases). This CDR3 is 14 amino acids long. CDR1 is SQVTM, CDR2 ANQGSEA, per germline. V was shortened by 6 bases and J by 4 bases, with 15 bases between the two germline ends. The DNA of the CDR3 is TGCAGCGTCCTACAGGGAGCAGGCACCGGGGAGCTGTTTTTT. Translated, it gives CSVLQGAGTGELFF.

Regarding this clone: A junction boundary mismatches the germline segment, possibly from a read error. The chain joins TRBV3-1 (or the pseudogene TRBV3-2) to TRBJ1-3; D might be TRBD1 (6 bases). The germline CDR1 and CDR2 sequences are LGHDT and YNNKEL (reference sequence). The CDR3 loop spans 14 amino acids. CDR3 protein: CASSQEGGGTTIYF. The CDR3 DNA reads TGTGCCAGCAGCCAAGAAGGGGGTGGAACCACCATATATTTT.

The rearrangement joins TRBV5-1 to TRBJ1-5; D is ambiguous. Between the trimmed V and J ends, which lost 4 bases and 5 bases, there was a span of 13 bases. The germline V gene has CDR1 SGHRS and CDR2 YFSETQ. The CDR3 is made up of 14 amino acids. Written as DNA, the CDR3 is TGCGCCAGCAGCCCCTCTGGACTCCATCAGCCCCAGCATTTT. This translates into CASSPSGLHQPQHF.

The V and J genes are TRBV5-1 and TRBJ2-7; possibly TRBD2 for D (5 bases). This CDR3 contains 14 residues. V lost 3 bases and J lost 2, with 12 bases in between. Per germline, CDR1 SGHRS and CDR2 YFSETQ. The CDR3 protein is CASSSILGTYEQYF. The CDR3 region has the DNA TGCGCCAGCAGCTCGATACTAGGAACCTACGAGCAGTACTTC.

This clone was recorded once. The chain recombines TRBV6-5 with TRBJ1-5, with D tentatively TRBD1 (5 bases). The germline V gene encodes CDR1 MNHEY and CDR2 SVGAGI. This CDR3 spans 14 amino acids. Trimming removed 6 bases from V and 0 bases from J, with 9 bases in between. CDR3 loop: CASSVGASNQPQHF. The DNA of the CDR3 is TGTGCCAGCAGCGTAGGGGCTAGCAATCAGCCCCAGCATTTT.

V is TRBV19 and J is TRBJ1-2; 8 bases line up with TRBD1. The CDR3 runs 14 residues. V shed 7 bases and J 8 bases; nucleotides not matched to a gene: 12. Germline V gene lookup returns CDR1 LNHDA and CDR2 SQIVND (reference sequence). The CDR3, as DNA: TGTGCCAGTACCCGGGGGCAGGGGGCCGAAGGCTACACCTTC. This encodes CASTRGQGAEGYTF.

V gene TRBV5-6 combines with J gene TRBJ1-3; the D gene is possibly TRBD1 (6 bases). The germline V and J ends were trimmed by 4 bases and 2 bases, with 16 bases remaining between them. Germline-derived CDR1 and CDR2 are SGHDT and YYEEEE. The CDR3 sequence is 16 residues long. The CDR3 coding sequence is TGTGCCAGCAGCCCCTTACAGGGTGTAACTGGAAACACCATATATTTT. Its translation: CASSPLQGVTGNTIYF.

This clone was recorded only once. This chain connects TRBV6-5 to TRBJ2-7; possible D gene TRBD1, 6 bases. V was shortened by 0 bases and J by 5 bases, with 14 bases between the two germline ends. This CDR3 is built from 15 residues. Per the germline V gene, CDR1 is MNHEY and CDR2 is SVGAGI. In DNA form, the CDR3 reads TGTGCCAGCAGTTACTCAGGGCAGGGGTGGGACGAGCAGTACTTC. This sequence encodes CASSYSGQGWDEQYF.

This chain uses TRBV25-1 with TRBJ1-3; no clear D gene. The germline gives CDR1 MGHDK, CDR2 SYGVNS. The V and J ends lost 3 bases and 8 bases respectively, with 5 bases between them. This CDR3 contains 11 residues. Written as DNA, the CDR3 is TGTGCCAGCAGTGAGAGATACACCATATATTTT. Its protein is CASSERYTIYF.

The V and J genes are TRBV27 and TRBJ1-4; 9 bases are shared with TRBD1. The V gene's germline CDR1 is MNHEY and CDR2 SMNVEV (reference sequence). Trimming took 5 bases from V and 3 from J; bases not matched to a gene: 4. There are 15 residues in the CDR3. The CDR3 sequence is CASSTWDRANEKLFF. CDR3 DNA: TGTGCCAGCAGTACCTGGGACAGGGCTAATGAAAAACTGTTTTTT.

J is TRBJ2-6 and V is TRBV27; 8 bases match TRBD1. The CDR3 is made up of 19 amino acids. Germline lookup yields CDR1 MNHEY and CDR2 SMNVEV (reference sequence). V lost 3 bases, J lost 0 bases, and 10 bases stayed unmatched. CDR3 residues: CASSLRVGTGSSGANVLTF. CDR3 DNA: TGTGCCAGCAGTTTGAGGGTCGGGACAGGTAGCTCTGGGGCCAACGTCCTGACTTTC.